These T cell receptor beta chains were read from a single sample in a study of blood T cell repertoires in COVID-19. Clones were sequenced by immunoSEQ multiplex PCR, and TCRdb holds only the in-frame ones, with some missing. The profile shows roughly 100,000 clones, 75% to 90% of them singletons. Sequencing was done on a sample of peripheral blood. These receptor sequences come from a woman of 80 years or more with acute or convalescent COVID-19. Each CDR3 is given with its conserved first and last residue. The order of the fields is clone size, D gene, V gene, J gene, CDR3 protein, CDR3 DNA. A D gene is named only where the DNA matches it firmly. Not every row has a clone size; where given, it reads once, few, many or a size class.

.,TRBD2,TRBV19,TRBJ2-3,CASSIGTSGGRNTQYF,TGTGCCAGTAGTATAGGGACTAGCGGGGGGAGGAATACGCAGTATTTT
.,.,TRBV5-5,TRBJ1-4,CASSLTLRGSRNEKLFF,TGTGCCAGCAGCTTGACCCTCCGGGGATCTCGGAATGAAAAACTGTTTTTT
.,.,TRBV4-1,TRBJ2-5,CASSPREDGETQYF,TGCGCCAGCAGCCCCAGGGAAGACGGGGAGACCCAGTACTTC
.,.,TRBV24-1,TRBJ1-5,CATSDQGYNQPQHF,TGTGCCACCAGTGATCAGGGTTACAATCAGCCCCAGCATTTT
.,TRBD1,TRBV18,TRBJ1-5,CASSPGTGPRQPQHF,TGTGCCAGCTCACCTGGGACAGGGCCCCGTCAGCCCCAGCATTTT
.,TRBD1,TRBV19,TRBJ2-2,CASSMERTGVAGELFF,TGTGCCAGTAGTATGGAAAGGACAGGGGTGGCCGGGGAGCTGTTTTTT
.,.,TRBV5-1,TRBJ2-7,CASSFQGPYEGQYF,TGCGCCAGCAGCTTCCAGGGTCCTTACGAAGGGCAGTACTTC
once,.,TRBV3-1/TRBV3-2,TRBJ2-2,CASAQGGELFF,TGTGCCAGCGCCCAGGGCGGGGAGCTGTTTTTT
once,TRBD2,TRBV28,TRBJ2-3,CASLGQGTSGGRADTQYF,TGTGCCAGTCTGGGGCAGGGGACTAGCGGGGGGAGGGCAGATACGCAGTATTTT
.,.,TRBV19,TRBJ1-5,CASSMGGRNQPQHF,TGTGCCAGTAGTATGGGGGGGCGGAATCAGCCCCAGCATTTT
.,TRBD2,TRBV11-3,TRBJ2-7,CASSSILAGSYEQYF,TGTGCCAGCAGCTCTATTTTAGCGGGGTCCTACGAGCAGTACTTC
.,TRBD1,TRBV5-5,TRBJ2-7,CASSTGTGSTYEQYF,TGTGCCAGCAGCACCGGGACAGGCTCAACCTACGAGCAGTACTTC
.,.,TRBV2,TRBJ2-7,CASSEGGGQIYEQYF,TGTGCCAGCAGTGAGGGTGGAGGACAGATCTACGAGCAGTACTTC
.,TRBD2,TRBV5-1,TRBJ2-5,CASSLGYRGGVQETQYF,TGCGCCAGCAGCTTGGGGTATCGCGGGGGGGTTCAAGAGACCCAGTACTTC
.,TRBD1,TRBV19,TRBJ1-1,CASSYRGTEAFF,TGTGCCAGTAGTTACAGGGGCACTGAAGCTTTCTTT
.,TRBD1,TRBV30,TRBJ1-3,CAWSGQGGSGNTIYF,TGTGCCTGGAGCGGACAGGGAGGCTCTGGAAACACCATATATTTT
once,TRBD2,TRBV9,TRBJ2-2,CASSGLADTGELFF,TGTGCCAGCAGTGGACTAGCAGACACCGGGGAGCTGTTTTTT
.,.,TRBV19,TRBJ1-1,CASSIGNRVTEAFF,TGTGCCAGTAGTATAGGTAACAGGGTCACTGAAGCTTTCTTT
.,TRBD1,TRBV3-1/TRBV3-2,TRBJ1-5,CASSQGARGYQPQHF,TGTGCCAGCAGCCAAGGAGCCAGGGGGTATCAGCCCCAGCATTTT
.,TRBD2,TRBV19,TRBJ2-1,CASSKGLASSYNEQFF,TGTGCCAGTAGTAAAGGACTAGCGAGCTCCTACAATGAGCAGTTCTTC
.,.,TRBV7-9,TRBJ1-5,CASSLGDQPQHF,TGTGCCAGCAGCTTAGGAGATCAGCCCCAGCATTTT
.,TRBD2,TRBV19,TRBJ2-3,CASTKRGGDTDTQYF,TGTGCCAGTACGAAGCGGGGGGGCGACACAGATACGCAGTATTTT
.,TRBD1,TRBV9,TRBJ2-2,CASAGQGNTGELFF,TGTGCCAGCGCGGGACAGGGGAACACCGGGGAGCTGTTTTTT
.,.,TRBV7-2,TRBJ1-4,CASSLGRTAFSQNEKLFF,TGTGCCAGCAGCTTAGGTAGGACAGCCTTCAGCCAAAATGAAAAACTGTTTTTT
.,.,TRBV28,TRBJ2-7,CASSAMGAATYEQYF,TGTGCCAGCAGCGCCATGGGAGCGGCAACTTACGAGCAGTACTTC
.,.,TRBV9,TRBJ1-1,CASSVATYTEAFF,TGTGCCAGCAGCGTAGCTACGTACACTGAAGCTTTCTTT
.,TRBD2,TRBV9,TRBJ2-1,CASSLLSGGRYNEQFF,TGTGCCAGCAGTCTACTAAGCGGGGGAAGGTACAATGAGCAGTTCTTC